A selection of T cell receptor beta chains follows, all from one sample in a study of Ad26.COV2.S vaccination and SARS-CoV-2 variants. Sequencing was performed with immunoSEQ multiplex PCR; in TCRdb, only in-frame clones are kept and a portion is missing. The table lists hundreds of thousands of clones, roughly four fifths of them singletons, with roughly 7.4% in the top ten. The material sequenced was peripheral blood, taken in a trial of Ad26.COV2.S vaccine versus placebo. The receptor set was obtained from a person aged 18-60 years who received the Ad26.COV2.S COVID-19 vaccine or a placebo. CDR3s include the opening cysteine and the closing phenylalanine or tryptophan. The D gene is left open where the match is weak. Clone size is shown for a subset of rows, as once, few, many or a class of expanded clone.

cdr3_nt,cdr3_aa,cdr3_length,clone_size,v_call,d_call,j_call
TGTGCCAGCAGTGAGGCTCGACTAGCGGGGACCCACACAGATACGCAGTATTTT,CASSEARLAGTHTDTQYF,18,NA,TRBV6-1,TRBD2,TRBJ2-3
TGCGCCAGCAGGCCGGACAGGAGTTATGGCTACACCTTC,CASRPDRSYGYTF,13,NA,TRBV5-1,TRBD1,TRBJ1-2
TGTGCCAGCAGCTTGCTAGCAGCCAGGGACACGCAGTATTTT,CASSLLAARDTQYF,14,NA,TRBV5-6,NA,TRBJ2-3
TGTGCCAGCAGTGGCCTCAGGGGGCCTGAAGCTTTCTTT,CASSGLRGPEAFF,13,NA,TRBV6-6,TRBD1,TRBJ1-1
TGCGCCAGCAGCCAAGTGGTCGGACAGGGGAATGAGCAGTTCTTC,CASSQVVGQGNEQFF,15,NA,TRBV4-3,TRBD1,TRBJ2-1
TGCGCCAGCAGCCAAGATCAGCCAGGAGAAGCTTTCTTT,CASSQDQPGEAFF,13,NA,TRBV4-3,NA,TRBJ1-1
TGCGCCAGCCAAGTTACAGGGGTGGCAGGAGAGACCCAGTACTTC,CASQVTGVAGETQYF,15,NA,TRBV5-1,TRBD1,TRBJ2-5
TGTGCCAGCAGTGCCCCTCAGGGGACCGGGGAGCTGTTTTTT,CASSAPQGTGELFF,14,once,TRBV2,NA,TRBJ2-2
TGTGCCAGCAGCCGGACTAGCGGGGGTACCAACGAGCAGTACTTC,CASSRTSGGTNEQYF,15,once,TRBV6-5,TRBD2,TRBJ2-7
TGTGCCAGCAGTTACTCGATGGCTAGCGATGAGCAGTTCTTC,CASSYSMASDEQFF,14,NA,TRBV6-5,NA,TRBJ2-1
TGTGCCAGCAGTTTATCCGTCATGAACACTGAAGCTTTCTTT,CASSLSVMNTEAFF,14,once,TRBV27,NA,TRBJ1-1
TGTGCCAGCAGCTCCACTGAAGAGACCCAGTACTTC,CASSSTEETQYF,12,NA,TRBV7-9,NA,TRBJ2-5
TGTGCCCGTCAGGGGGCCCGTGGCTACACCTTC,CARQGARGYTF,11,NA,TRBV30,TRBD1,TRBJ1-2
TGTGCCAGCAGCCCTCGAGGGAGAAGATACACTGAAGCTTTCTTT,CASSPRGRRYTEAFF,15,NA,TRBV5-8,NA,TRBJ1-1
TGTGCCAGCAGCTTATCCGCACTCGGTCAGCCCCAGCATTTT,CASSLSALGQPQHF,14,once,TRBV11-2,NA,TRBJ1-5
TGTGCCGCTCGCAGGACAGGGATCGGGGAGCTGTTTTTT,CAARRTGIGELFF,13,NA,TRBV19,TRBD1,TRBJ2-2
TGTGCCAGCAGCTTAGACCGCCTAGCCACAGATACGCAGTATTTT,CASSLDRLATDTQYF,15,NA,TRBV7-2,NA,TRBJ2-3
TGTGCCAGCAGAACAGGGGGCAATGAGCAGTTCTTC,CASRTGGNEQFF,12,NA,TRBV3-1/TRBV3-2,TRBD1,TRBJ2-1
TGTGCCAGCAGCTGGGGACAGGCGCATCATTTC,CASSWGQAHHF,11,once,TRBV5-6,TRBD1,TRBJ2-6
TGCGCCAGCAGCCAAGATAAATATGGCTACACCTTC,CASSQDKYGYTF,12,NA,TRBV4-3,NA,TRBJ1-2
TGTGCCAGCAGTTTATCTAGCGGGGGCACAGATACGCAGTATTTT,CASSLSSGGTDTQYF,15,NA,TRBV28,TRBD2,TRBJ2-3
TGTGCCAGCAGCACCGGACCATCCAGCCTTATAGGAGGGAATGAGCAGTTCTTC,CASSTGPSSLIGGNEQFF,18,NA,TRBV9,NA,TRBJ2-1
TGTGCCAGCAGCTTTACTAGCGGGAAATACGAGCAGTACTTC,CASSFTSGKYEQYF,14,NA,TRBV11-3,TRBD2,TRBJ2-7
TGTGCCATCAGTGCGGCGAGCTCCTACAATGAGCAGTTCTTC,CAISAASSYNEQFF,14,NA,TRBV10-3,NA,TRBJ2-1
TGTGCCAGCAGCTCAACAGCGGGGACCGAAGAGACCCAGTACTTC,CASSSTAGTEETQYF,15,NA,TRBV7-3,TRBD2,TRBJ2-5
TGTGCCAGCAGCTTAACTACAGGGGTCGCTGAAGCTTTCTTT,CASSLTTGVAEAFF,14,NA,TRBV7-3,TRBD1,TRBJ1-1
TGTGCCAGCAGCGTCGACAGGGGAGGTTACGAGCAGTACTTC,CASSVDRGGYEQYF,14,NA,TRBV6-5,TRBD1,TRBJ2-7
TGTGCCATCAAAGAGGTTTTACGCCACGAGCAGTACTTC,CAIKEVLRHEQYF,13,NA,TRBV10-3,NA,TRBJ2-7